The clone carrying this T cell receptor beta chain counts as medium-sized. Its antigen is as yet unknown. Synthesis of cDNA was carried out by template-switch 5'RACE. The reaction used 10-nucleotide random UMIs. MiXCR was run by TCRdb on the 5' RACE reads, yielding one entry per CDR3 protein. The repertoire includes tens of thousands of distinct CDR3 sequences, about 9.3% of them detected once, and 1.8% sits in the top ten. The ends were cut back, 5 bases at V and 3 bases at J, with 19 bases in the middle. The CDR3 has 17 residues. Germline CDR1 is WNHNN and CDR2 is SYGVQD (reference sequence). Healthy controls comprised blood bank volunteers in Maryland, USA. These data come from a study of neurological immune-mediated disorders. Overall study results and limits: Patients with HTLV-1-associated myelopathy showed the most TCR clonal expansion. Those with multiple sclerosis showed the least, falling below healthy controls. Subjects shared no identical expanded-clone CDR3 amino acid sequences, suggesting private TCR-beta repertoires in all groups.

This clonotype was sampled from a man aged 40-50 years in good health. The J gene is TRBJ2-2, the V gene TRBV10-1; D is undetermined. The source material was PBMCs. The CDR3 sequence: CASSMDRTGFYTGELFF. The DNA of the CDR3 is TGCGCCAGCAGTATGGATAGGACGGGTTTTTACACCGGGGAGCTGTTTTTT.